The 30 T cell receptor beta chains in this list originate from one sample, sequenced in a study of blood T cell repertoires in COVID-19. Libraries were prepared by immunoSEQ multiplex PCR; TCRdb keeps only in-frame clonotypes and omits some of them. The data show 180,000 or so clones, roughly 82% seen once. Sequenced sample: PBMCs or T cells enriched from blood (not recorded which). The receptor source for this set is a man aged 50 to 59 who had recovered from COVID-19.

This clone was seen a few times. This sequence joins TRBV7-9 and TRBJ2-1; maybe TRBD2 (5 bases). This CDR3 has 13 amino acids. Germline values: CDR1 SEHNR, CDR2 FQNEAQ (reference sequence). Trimming removed 3 bases from V and 8 bases from J, with 11 bases in between. CDR3: CASSFQLVDEQFF. The CDR3 nucleotides are TGTGCCAGCAGCTTTCAACTAGTGGATGAGCAGTTCTTC.

The gene calls are TRBV10-2 and TRBJ2-5, with 10 nucleotides matching TRBD2. Germline-derived CDR1 and CDR2 are WSHSY and SAAADI. This CDR3 contains 14 residues. The junction had 3 bases not matched to a gene; V was cut back by 4 bases and J by 4 bases. In DNA, the CDR3 is TGCGCCAGCAGTGGGTTAGCGGGAGGAGAGACCCAGTACTTC. It specifies CASSGLAGGETQYF.

J is TRBJ2-2 and V is TRBV19; a possible D gene is TRBD1 (6 bases). The CDR3 is 15 residues long. The V and J ends lost 4 bases and 2 bases respectively, with 11 bases between them. Germline assignment: CDR1 LNHDA and CDR2 SQIVND (reference sequence). The CDR3 coding sequence is TGTGCCAGTAGTACCCCAGGGGCTAACACCGGGGAGCTGTTTTTT. This translates into CASSTPGANTGELFF.

The J gene is TRBJ1-1, the V gene TRBV7-9; D is unresolved. Germline CDR1 SEHNR, CDR2 FQNEAQ (reference sequence). CDR3 length: 13 residues. V lost 7 bases to trimming and J lost 5 bases, with 14 bases between them. Here the CDR3 DNA reads TGTGCCAGCATAGTGGGAGTGGGGACTGAAGCTTTCTTT. It translates to CASIVGVGTEAFF.

V gene TRBV3-1 (or the pseudogene TRBV3-2) combines with J gene TRBJ1-2, with a tentative D call TRBD1 (5 bases). CDR3 size: 13 residues. CDR1 LGHDT and CDR2 YNNKEL come from the germline V gene (reference sequence). V lost 4 bases and J lost 7, with 13 bases in between. CDR3 region: CASSLLGQGGYTF. The CDR3 coding sequence is TGTGCCAGCAGCCTCTTGGGGCAGGGTGGCTACACCTTC.

The chain combines TRBV29-1 with TRBJ2-3; 7 bases line up with TRBD2. Germline assignment: CDR1 SQVTM and CDR2 ANQGSEA. The CDR3 is 14 amino acids. V dropped 6 bases and J dropped 1; count of bases not matched to a gene: 7. The CDR3 DNA is TGCAGCGTCCGGTTGGCGGGGGGCACAGATACGCAGTATTTT. Its translation is CSVRLAGGTDTQYF.

CDR3 bases: TGTGCCACAATAAAGGGGGACAACACTGAAGCTTTCTTT. It encodes CATIKGDNTEAFF. V usage is TRBV19 and J usage is TRBJ1-1, with D possibly matching TRBD1 (6 bases). The CDR3 runs to 13 residues. The V and J ends lost 10 bases and 2 bases respectively, with 14 bases between them. The germline V gene has CDR1 LNHDA and CDR2 SQIVND (reference sequence).

The rearrangement links TRBV19 to TRBJ2-5; 9 nucleotides agree with TRBD2. From germline, CDR1 is LNHDA and CDR2 SQIVND (reference sequence). This CDR3 is 14 amino acids long. Germline trimming cut 3 bases from V and 5 bases from J; bases unmatched to any gene: 4. CDR3 bases: TGTGCCAGTAGTATCGGGACTAGCTTGGAGACCCAGTACTTC. Translating it yields CASSIGTSLETQYF.

The chain recombines TRBV5-6 with TRBJ2-7, with no clear D. This CDR3 contains 15 residues. Between the trimmed V and J ends, which lost 0 bases and 0 bases, there was a span of 10 bases. Germline lookup yields CDR1 SGHDT and CDR2 YYEEEE. CDR3 nucleotide sequence: TGTGCCAGCAGCTTGGACTACCAGAGCTCCTACGAGCAGTACTTC. It translates to CASSLDYQSSYEQYF.

The chain couples TRBV14 to TRBJ1-3; 8 nucleotides align to TRBD1. The germline CDR1 and CDR2 sequences are SGHDN and FVKESK. J lost 2 bases, V lost 4 bases, and 4 bases had no gene match. This CDR3 has 15 amino acids. CDR3 loop: CASSRRQGPGNTIYF. DNA of the CDR3: TGTGCCAGCAGCCGCCGACAGGGGCCTGGAAACACCATATATTTT.

V usage is TRBV20-1 and J usage is TRBJ2-3; D uncertain. Germline assignment: CDR1 DFQATT and CDR2 SNEGSKA (reference sequence). CDR3 length: 13 residues. Between the trimmed V and J ends, which lost 3 bases and 3 bases, there was a span of 10 bases. CDR3 sequence reads: CSASRIQTDTQYF. The CDR3 DNA sequence: TGCAGTGCTAGTAGGATACAGACAGATACGCAGTATTTT.

This chain uses TRBV9 with TRBJ2-7, with 8 bases fitting TRBD2. V lost 4 bases, J lost 2 bases, and 2 bases stayed unmatched. This CDR3 region has 13 residues. Looked up from germline, CDR1 is SGDLS and CDR2 is YYNGEE. CDR3 region: CASSREGAYEQYF. The CDR3 nucleotides read TGTGCCAGCAGCCGGGAGGGAGCCTACGAGCAGTACTTC.

The J gene is TRBJ2-7, the V gene TRBV2, with 8 bases fitting TRBD1. Unmatched junction bases numbered 4, after V lost 6 bases and J lost 3 bases. The CDR3 spans 13 residues. From germline, CDR1 is SNHLY and CDR2 FYNNEI. The CDR3 region is CASSLGQGYEQYF. In DNA, the CDR3 is TGTGCCAGCAGCCTCGGACAGGGCTACGAGCAGTACTTC.

The chain recombines TRBV28 with TRBJ2-1, with D unresolved. The germline V gene has CDR1 MDHEN and CDR2 SYDVKM. With 5 bases removed from V and 6 bases from J, the gap between germline ends came to 17 bases. This CDR3 comprises 15 residues. This chain's CDR3 is CASSLPVMRFNEQFF. DNA for the CDR3: TGTGCCAGCAGTCTACCCGTGATGAGGTTCAATGAGCAGTTCTTC.

This chain joins TRBV24-1 and TRBJ2-5, with D possibly TRBD1 on 5 matching bases. There are 15 residues in the CDR3. V dropped 1 base and J dropped 1 base, with 9 bases sitting between them. The germline gives CDR1 KGHDR, CDR2 SFDVKD. In DNA form, the CDR3 reads TGTGCCACCAGTGATTTTGGACAAAGCCAAGAGACCCAGTACTTC. Amino acids: CATSDFGQSQETQYF.

The rearrangement uses TRBV18 and TRBJ1-2, with D possibly TRBD1 on 6 matching bases. The length of the CDR3 is 11 residues. CDR1 and CDR2 (germline): KGHSH, LQKENI. Trimming took off 6 bases at V and 8 bases at J, with 10 bases between the two ends. Here the CDR3 reads CASSLRGGYTF. CDR3 sequence (DNA): TGTGCCAGCTCCCTGAGGGGGGGCTACACCTTC.

The rearrangement links TRBV19 to TRBJ1-3; 8 nucleotides align to TRBD1. The CDR3 runs 16 residues. The V and J ends lost 3 bases and 0 bases, in that order; junction bases with no gene match: 4. From germline, CDR1 is LNHDA and CDR2 SQIVND (reference sequence). CDR3 sequence reads: CASSIRQGSSGNTIYF. The CDR3 nucleotides read TGTGCCAGTAGTATCCGACAGGGGAGCTCTGGAAACACCATATATTTT. Complete variable domain (other parts from reference TRBV19 and TRBJ1-3): DGGITQSPKYLFRKEGQNVTLSCEQNLNHDAMYWYRQDPGQGLRLIYYSQIVNDFQKGDIAEGYSVSREKKESFPLTVTSAQKNPTAFYLCASSIRQGSSGNTIYFGEGSWLTVV.

The rearrangement links TRBV7-2 to TRBJ2-3; D remains ambiguous. The germline gives CDR1 SGHTA, CDR2 FQGNSA. Between the trimmed V and J ends, which lost 6 bases and 6 bases, there was a span of 10 bases. This CDR3 contains 12 residues. The CDR3 loop is CASRRFGDTQYF. In nucleotides, the CDR3 is TGTGCCAGCAGGCGGTTCGGTGATACGCAGTATTTT.

The V call is TRBV24-1, the J call TRBJ2-1; 13 positions agree with TRBD2. Germline trimming cut 3 bases from V and 4 bases from J; bases unmatched to any gene: 2. The length of the CDR3 is 16 residues. CDR1 is KGHDR, CDR2 SFDVKD, per germline. The DNA of the CDR3 is TGTGCCACCAGTGATCCGACTAGCGGGGGGTACAATGAGCAGTTCTTC. Translated: CATSDPTSGGYNEQFF.

The CDR3 DNA reads as TGTGCCAGCAGTGAACGGGCAGGGTACGGAAACACCATATATTTT. Protein: CASSERAGYGNTIYF. V is TRBV25-1 and J is TRBJ1-3; D may be TRBD1 (5 bases). The V end lost 2 bases, the J end lost 4 bases, and 12 bases lay between the germline ends. Per germline, CDR1 MGHDK and CDR2 SYGVNS. The CDR3 length is 15 residues.

The chain combines TRBV28 with TRBJ1-1; 8 bases fit TRBD1. Germline V CDR1 and CDR2: MDHEN, SYDVKM. V dropped 6 bases and J dropped 4; count of bases not matched to a gene: 10. This CDR3 comprises 15 residues. The CDR3 is CASSLPGQVTTEAFF. CDR3 nucleotides: TGTGCCAGCAGCTTACCGGGACAGGTGACCACTGAAGCTTTCTTT.

The CDR3 spells CASRNGQGANGELFF. CDR3 coding DNA: TGTGCCAGCAGAAACGGACAGGGGGCAAACGGGGAGCTGTTTTTT. The chain combines TRBV3-1 (or the pseudogene TRBV3-2) with TRBJ2-2; the match to TRBD1 covers 11 bases. J was trimmed by 7 bases and V by 6 bases; bases with no gene match: 7. Germline V lookup: CDR1 LGHDT, CDR2 YNNKEL (reference sequence). The CDR3 runs 15 residues.

This clone was detected only once. This sequence joins TRBV28 and TRBJ2-2; TRBD2 agrees at 8 bases. Germline V gene sequence: CDR1 MDHEN, CDR2 SYDVKM. Losses at the gene ends were 10 bases for V and 5 bases for J; bases not matched to a gene: 15. CDR3 length: 16 residues. As DNA, the CDR3 is TGTGCCACGAGACCAGCGGGAGTGGGGATAACCGGGGAGCTGTTTTTT. It codes for CATRPAGVGITGELFF.

This chain uses TRBV19 with TRBJ2-1; D unresolved. The CDR3 totals 14 residues. Looked up from germline, CDR1 is LNHDA and CDR2 is SQIVND (reference sequence). V lost 1 base to trimming and J lost 4 bases, with 8 bases between them. CDR3 loop: CASSIGSWYNEQFF. DNA for the CDR3: TGTGCCAGTAGTATAGGGAGCTGGTACAATGAGCAGTTCTTC.

V and J are TRBV7-9 and TRBJ1-1; 7 bases fit TRBD1. After removal of 5 bases from V and 4 bases from J, the junction contained 7 bases not matched to a gene. The CDR3 spans 14 residues. Germline lookup yields CDR1 SEHNR and CDR2 FQNEAQ (reference sequence). The CDR3 here is CASSLKGAVTEAFF. The CDR3 DNA sequence: TGTGCCAGCAGCCTCAAGGGGGCCGTCACTGAAGCTTTCTTT.

The gene calls are TRBV5-1 and TRBJ2-1; D is uncertain. The CDR3 has 17 residues. Between the trimmed V and J ends, which lost 1 base and 3 bases, there was a span of 17 bases. In germline, CDR1 is SGHRS, CDR2 YFSETQ. The CDR3 DNA reads TGCGCCAGCAGCTTGTATATCAGCCCGACGGGCTACAATGAGCAGTTCTTC. This translates into CASSLYISPTGYNEQFF.

The gene calls are TRBV7-3 and TRBJ2-3; 7 bases agree with TRBD1. Trimming cost V 5 bases and J 2 bases; bases outside gene matches: 7. This CDR3 comprises 15 residues. Germline-derived CDR1 and CDR2 are SGHTA and FQGTGA. Written as DNA, the CDR3 is TGTGCCAGCAGCACCCGGACAGGAAACACAGATACGCAGTATTTT. It yields the protein CASSTRTGNTDTQYF. Drawing the rest from reference TRBV7-3 and TRBJ2-3, the complete variable domain is GAGVSQTPSNKVTEKGKYVELRCDPISGHTALYWYRQSLGQGPEFLIYFQGTGAADDSGLPNDRFFAVRPEGSVSTLKIQRTERGDSAVYLCASSTRTGNTDTQYFGPGTRLTVL.

This chain uses TRBV6-5 with TRBJ1-5, with D maybe TRBD1 (6 bases). The CDR3 runs to 16 residues. CDR1 and CDR2 (germline): MNHEY, SVGAGI. V shed 0 bases and J shed 0 bases, with 9 bases lying between them. CDR3 residues: CASSYSNRDSNQPQHF. CDR3 DNA sequence: TGTGCCAGCAGTTACTCGAACAGGGATAGCAATCAGCCCCAGCATTTT.

Here the CDR3 reads CAIGTGPNTGELFF. For the CDR3, the DNA is TGTGCCATCGGGACAGGGCCGAACACCGGGGAGCTGTTTTTT. This chain links TRBV10-3 with TRBJ2-2; 9 nucleotides align to TRBD1. The CDR3 extends over 14 amino acids. Germline V CDR1 and CDR2: ENHRY, SYGVKD. V was clipped by 8 bases and J by 0 bases; unmatched bases: 1.

Here the CDR3 DNA reads TGCGCCAGCAGCGACTACGGGACTTCCCGTCAAGAGACCCAGTACTTC. Its protein product is CASSDYGTSRQETQYF. The chain recombines TRBV5-1 with TRBJ2-5; tentative D call: TRBD2 (6 bases). With 4 bases removed from V and 2 bases from J, the gap between germline ends came to 18 bases. Germline V lookup: CDR1 SGHRS, CDR2 YFSETQ. This CDR3 comprises 16 residues.